The sample holds many counts of the clone carrying this TCR beta chain. Its specificity is unknown. TCRdb analysed the 5' RACE reads with MiXCR anew, one entry per CDR3 protein. The table lists about 140,000 distinct CDR3 sequences, more than 14% of them singletons, with roughly 14% in the top ten. This specimen belongs to a study of T-cell memory formation after mild COVID-19. Study in general: The TCR clusters were mostly specific to one donor. Regarding the study as a whole: Contracting clones from day 15 to 85 had balanced CD4/CD8; later expanders favoured CD4+.

This receptor was identified in an adult woman who had mild COVID-19 (a few samples of this study predate the infection). Cell type and time point are not known. Sequencing was performed on PBMCs or a T cell subset sorted from them (not recorded which).

The CDR3 loop reads CASSTDTQYF. In DNA, the CDR3 is TGTGCCAGCAGCACAGATACGCAGTATTTT. This chain uses TRBV27 with TRBJ2-3; no clear D gene. Deletions cut 6 bases from V and 2 bases from J, with 0 bases between. The CDR3 runs to 10 residues. Germline loops: CDR1 MNHEY, CDR2 SMNVEV (reference sequence).